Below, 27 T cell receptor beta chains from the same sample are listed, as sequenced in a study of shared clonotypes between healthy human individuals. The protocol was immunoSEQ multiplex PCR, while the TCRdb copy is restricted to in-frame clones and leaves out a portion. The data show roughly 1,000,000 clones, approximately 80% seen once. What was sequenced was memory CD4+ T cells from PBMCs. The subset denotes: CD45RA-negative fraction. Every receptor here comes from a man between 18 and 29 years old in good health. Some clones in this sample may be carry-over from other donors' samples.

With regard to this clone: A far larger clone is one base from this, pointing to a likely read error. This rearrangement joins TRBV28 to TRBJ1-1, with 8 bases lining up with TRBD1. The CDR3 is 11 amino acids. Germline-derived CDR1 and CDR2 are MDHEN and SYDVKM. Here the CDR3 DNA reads TGTGCCGGCAGTAATAACAGGGGGGCTTTCTTT. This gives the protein CAGSNNRGAFF. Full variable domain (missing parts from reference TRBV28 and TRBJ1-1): DVKVTQSSRYLVKRTGEKVFLECVQDMDHENMFWYRQDPGLGLRLIYFSYDVKMKEKGDIPEGYSVSREKKERFSLILESASTNQTSMYLCAGSNNRGAFFGQGTRLTVV.

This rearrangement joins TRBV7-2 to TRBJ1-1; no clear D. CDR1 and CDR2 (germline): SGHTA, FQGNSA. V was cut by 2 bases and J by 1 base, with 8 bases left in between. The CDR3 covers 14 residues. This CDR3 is CASSLSSGNTEAFF. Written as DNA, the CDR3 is TGTGCCAGCAGCTTATCGTCAGGGAACACTGAAGCTTTCTTT.

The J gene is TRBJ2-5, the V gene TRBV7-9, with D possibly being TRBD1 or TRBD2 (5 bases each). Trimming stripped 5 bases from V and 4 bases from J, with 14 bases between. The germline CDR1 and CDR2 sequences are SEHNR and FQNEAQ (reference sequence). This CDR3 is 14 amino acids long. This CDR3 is CASSLGTARETQYF. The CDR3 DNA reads TGTGCCAGCAGCCTAGGGACGGCGCGAGAGACCCAGTACTTC.

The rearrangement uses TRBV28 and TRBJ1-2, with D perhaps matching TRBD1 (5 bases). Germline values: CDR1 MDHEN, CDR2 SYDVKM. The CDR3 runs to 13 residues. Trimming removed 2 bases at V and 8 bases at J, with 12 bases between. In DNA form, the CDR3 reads TGTGCCAGCAGTTTACAGGGTTTGACAGGCTACACCTTC. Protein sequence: CASSLQGLTGYTF.

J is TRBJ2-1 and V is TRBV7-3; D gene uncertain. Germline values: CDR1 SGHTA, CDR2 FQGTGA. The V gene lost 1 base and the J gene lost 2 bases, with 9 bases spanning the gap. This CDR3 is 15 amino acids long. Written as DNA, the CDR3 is TGTGCCAGCAGCTTAAGGGCACAGCCCTACAATGAGCAGTTCTTC. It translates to CASSLRAQPYNEQFF.

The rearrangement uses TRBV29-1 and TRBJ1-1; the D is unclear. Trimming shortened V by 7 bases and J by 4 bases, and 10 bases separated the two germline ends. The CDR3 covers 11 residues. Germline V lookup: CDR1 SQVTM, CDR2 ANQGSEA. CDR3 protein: CSAGRGTEAFF. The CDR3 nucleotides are TGCAGCGCCGGTCGGGGCACTGAAGCTTTCTTT.

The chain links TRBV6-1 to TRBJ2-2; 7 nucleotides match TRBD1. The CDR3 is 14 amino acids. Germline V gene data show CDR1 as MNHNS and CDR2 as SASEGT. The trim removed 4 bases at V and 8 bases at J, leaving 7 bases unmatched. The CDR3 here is CASSADRTSGELFF. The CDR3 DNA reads TGTGCCAGCAGTGCGGACAGGACATCGGGGGAGCTGTTTTTT.

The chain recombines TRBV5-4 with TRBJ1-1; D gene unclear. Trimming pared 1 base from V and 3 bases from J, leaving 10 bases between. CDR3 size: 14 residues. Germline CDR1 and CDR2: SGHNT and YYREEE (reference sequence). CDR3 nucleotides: TGTGCCAGCAGCTTGCAGATGGTGGACACTGAAGCTTTCTTT. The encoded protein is CASSLQMVDTEAFF.

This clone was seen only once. CDR3 loop: CASRHQGTPNYGYTF. Here the CDR3 DNA reads TGTGCCAGCAGGCACCAGGGGACTCCTAACTATGGCTACACCTTC. The chain recombines TRBV7-9 with TRBJ1-2; D might be TRBD1 (6 bases). Looked up from germline, CDR1 is SEHNR and CDR2 is FQNEAQ (reference sequence). Trimming took off 6 bases at V and 0 bases at J, with 14 bases between the two ends. The CDR3 is 15 residues long.

CDR3 DNA sequence: TGTGCCACCAGCAGTCCGGACAGGGGTATCGAGACCCAGTACTTC. Amino acid sequence: CATSSPDRGIETQYF. V and J are TRBV15 and TRBJ2-5, with 9 bases identical to TRBD1. From germline, CDR1 is LNHNV and CDR2 YYDKDF (reference sequence). There are 15 residues in the CDR3. V shed 3 bases and J 5 bases; nucleotides not matched to a gene: 7.

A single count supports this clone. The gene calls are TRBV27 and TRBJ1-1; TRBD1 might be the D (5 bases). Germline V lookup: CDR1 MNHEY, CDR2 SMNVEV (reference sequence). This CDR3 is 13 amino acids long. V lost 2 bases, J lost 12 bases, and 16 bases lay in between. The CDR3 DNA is TGTGCCAGCAGTTTAGGGGTGGCAGGGAGGTCTTTCTTT. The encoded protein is CASSLGVAGRSFF.

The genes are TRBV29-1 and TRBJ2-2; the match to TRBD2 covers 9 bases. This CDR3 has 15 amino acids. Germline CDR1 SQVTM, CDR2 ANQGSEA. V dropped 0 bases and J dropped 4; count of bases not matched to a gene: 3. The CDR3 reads CSVEDLSGSTGELFF. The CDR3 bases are TGCAGCGTTGAAGATCTTAGCGGGAGCACCGGGGAGCTGTTTTTT.

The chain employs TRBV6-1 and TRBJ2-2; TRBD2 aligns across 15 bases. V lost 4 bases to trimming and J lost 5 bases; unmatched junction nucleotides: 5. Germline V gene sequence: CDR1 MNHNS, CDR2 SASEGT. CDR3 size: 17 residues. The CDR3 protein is CASSGTSGRGETGELFF. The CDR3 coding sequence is TGTGCCAGCAGTGGGACTAGCGGGAGGGGAGAGACCGGGGAGCTGTTTTTT.

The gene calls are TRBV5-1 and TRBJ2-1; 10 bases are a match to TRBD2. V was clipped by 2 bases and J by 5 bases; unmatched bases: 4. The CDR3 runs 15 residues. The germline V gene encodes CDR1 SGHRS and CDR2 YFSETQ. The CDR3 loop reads CASSFIAGGDNEQFF. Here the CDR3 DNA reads TGCGCCAGCAGCTTCATAGCGGGAGGCGACAATGAGCAGTTCTTC.

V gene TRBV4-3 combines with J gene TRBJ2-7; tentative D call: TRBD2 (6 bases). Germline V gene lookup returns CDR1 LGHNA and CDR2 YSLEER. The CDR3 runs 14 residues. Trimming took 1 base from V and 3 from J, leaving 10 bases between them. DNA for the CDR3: TGCGCCAGCAGCCAAGGGCCGGGAGACTACGAGCAGTACTTC. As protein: CASSQGPGDYEQYF.

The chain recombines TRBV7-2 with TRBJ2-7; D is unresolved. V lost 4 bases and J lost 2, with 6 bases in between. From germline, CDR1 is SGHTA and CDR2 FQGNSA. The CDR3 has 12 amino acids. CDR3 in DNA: TGTGCCAGCAGCTCGCAGCCCTACGAGCAGTACTTC. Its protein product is CASSSQPYEQYF. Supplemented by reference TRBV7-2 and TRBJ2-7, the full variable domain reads GAGVSQSPSNKVTEKGKDVELRCDPISGHTALYWYRQSLGQGLEFLIYFQGNSAPDKSGLPSDRFSAERTGGSVSTLTIQRTQQEDSAVYLCASSSQPYEQYFGPGTRLTVT.

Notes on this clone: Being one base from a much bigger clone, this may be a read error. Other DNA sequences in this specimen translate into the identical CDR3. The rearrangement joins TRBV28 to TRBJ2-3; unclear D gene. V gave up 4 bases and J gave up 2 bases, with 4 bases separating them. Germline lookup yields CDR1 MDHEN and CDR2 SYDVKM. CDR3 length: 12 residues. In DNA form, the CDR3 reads TGTGCCAGCAGTTCCGTCACAGATACGCAGTATTTT. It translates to CASSSVTDTQYF. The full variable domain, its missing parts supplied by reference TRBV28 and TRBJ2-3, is DVKVTQSSRYLVKRTGEKVFLECVQDMDHENMFWYRQDPGLGLRLIYFSYDVKMKEKGDIPEGYSVSREKKERFSLILESASTNQTSMYLCASSSVTDTQYFGPGTRLTVL.

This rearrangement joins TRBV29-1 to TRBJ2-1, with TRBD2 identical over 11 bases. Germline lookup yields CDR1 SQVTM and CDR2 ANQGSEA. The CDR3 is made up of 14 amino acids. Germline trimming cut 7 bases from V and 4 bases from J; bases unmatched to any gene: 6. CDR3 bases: TGCAGCGGCGAAACTAGCGGGAGTTACAATGAGCAGTTCTTC. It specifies CSGETSGSYNEQFF.

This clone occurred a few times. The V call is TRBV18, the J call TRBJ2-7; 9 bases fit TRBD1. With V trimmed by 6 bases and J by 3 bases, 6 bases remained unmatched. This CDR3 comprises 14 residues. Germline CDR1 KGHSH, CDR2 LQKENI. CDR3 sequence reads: CASSLKTGGYEQYF. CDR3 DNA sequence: TGTGCCAGCTCTCTGAAGACAGGGGGCTACGAGCAGTACTTC.

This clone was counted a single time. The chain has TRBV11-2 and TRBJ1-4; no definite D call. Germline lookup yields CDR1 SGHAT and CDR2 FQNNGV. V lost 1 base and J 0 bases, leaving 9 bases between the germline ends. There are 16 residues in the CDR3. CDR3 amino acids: CASSLGIFATNEKLFF. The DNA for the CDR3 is TGTGCCAGCAGCTTAGGTATTTTTGCAACTAATGAAAAACTGTTTTTT.

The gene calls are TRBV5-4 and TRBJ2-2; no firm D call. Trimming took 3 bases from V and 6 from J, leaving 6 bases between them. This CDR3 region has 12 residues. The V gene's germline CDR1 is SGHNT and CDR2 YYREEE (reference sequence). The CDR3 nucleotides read TGTGCCAGCAGCTCGTACCCCGGGGAGCTGTTTTTT. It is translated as CASSSYPGELFF.

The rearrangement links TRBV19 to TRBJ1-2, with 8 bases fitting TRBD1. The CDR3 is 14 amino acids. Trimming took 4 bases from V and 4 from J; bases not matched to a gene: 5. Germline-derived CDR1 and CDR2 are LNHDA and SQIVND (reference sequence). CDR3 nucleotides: TGTGCCAGTAGTACAGGGGGCTTGGTCTATGGCTACACCTTC. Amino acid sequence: CASSTGGLVYGYTF.

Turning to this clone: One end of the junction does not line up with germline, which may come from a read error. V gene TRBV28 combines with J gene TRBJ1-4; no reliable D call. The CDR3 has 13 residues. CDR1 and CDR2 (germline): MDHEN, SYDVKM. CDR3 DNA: TGTGCCAGCAGTTTATATGGGATATGGACCCCATCTTTT. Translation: CASSLYGIWTPSF.

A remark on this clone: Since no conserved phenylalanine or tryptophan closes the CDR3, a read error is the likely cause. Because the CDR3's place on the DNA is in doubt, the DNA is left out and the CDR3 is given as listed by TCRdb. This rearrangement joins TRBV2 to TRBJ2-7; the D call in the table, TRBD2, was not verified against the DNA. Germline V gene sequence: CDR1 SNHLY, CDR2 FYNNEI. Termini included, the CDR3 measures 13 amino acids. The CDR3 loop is CASSEALAGVLWH.

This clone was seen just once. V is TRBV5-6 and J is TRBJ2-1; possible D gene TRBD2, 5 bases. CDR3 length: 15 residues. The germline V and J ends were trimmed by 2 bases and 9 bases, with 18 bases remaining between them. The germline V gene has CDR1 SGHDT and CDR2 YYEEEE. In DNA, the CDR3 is TGTGCCAGCAGCTTATTGGGTCTAGCACTTGTTGAGCAGTTCTTC. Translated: CASSLLGLALVEQFF.

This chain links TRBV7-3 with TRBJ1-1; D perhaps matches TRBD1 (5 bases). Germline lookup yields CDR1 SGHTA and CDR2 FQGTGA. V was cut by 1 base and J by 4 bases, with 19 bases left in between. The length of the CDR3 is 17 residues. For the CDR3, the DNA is TGTGCCAGCAGCTTAATGGGCGGGGGGATTGGTAGCACTGAAGCTTTCTTT. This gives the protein CASSLMGGGIGSTEAFF. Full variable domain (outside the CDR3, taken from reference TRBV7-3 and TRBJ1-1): GAGVSQTPSNKVTEKGKYVELRCDPISGHTALYWYRQSLGQGPEFLIYFQGTGAADDSGLPNDRFFAVRPEGSVSTLKIQRTERGDSAVYLCASSLMGGGIGSTEAFFGQGTRLTVV.

CDR3 sequence reads: CASSLWQGAYEQYF. CDR3 coding DNA: TGTGCCAGCAGCTTGTGGCAGGGGGCTTACGAGCAGTACTTC. This chain links TRBV5-8 with TRBJ2-7; TRBD1 matches 8 bases. Unmatched junction bases numbered 4, after V lost 1 base and J lost 4 bases. The CDR3 covers 14 residues. CDR1 is SGHTS and CDR2 is YDEGEE in the germline V gene. Using reference TRBV5-8 and TRBJ2-7 for the parts outside the CDR3, the full variable domain is EAGVTQSPTHLIKTRGQQATLRCSPISGHTSVYWYQQALGLGLQFLLWYDEGEERNRGNFPPRFSGRQFPNYSSELNVNALELEDSALYLCASSLWQGAYEQYFGPGTRLTVT.